The 2 T cell receptor beta chains listed next were all sequenced from one sample in a study of T-cell memory formation after mild COVID-19. TCRdb re-derived calls from the 5' RACE reads in MiXCR, one entry per CDR3 protein. The sample comprises just under 150,000 distinct CDR3 sequences, 6% to 7% of which are singletons, and more than 2% rests with the top ten. The specimen sequenced was PBMCs or a T cell subset sorted from them (not recorded which). These receptors originate from an adult woman who had mild COVID-19 (a few samples of this study predate the infection). Cell type and time point are not known.

In its sample, this clonotype was seen many times. The V gene is TRBV7-2, the J gene TRBJ2-7; TRBD2 agrees at 10 bases. The CDR3 length is 12 residues. CDR1 and CDR2 from the germline V gene are SGHTA and FQGNSA. V was clipped by 11 bases and J by 3 bases; unmatched bases: 4. The CDR3 here is CALTSGHYEQYF. As DNA, the CDR3 is TGTGCCCTGACTAGCGGGCACTACGAGCAGTACTTC.

Here the CDR3 DNA reads TGTGCCAGCAGCCCCCCGCGGTCTAACACCGGGGAGCTGTTTTTT. This codes for CASSPPRSNTGELFF. The chain recombines TRBV7-9 with TRBJ2-2; no clear D. The CDR3 is made up of 15 amino acids. Germline values: CDR1 SEHNR, CDR2 FQNEAQ (reference sequence). Trimming pared 5 bases from V and 2 bases from J, leaving 12 bases between.